Listed here are 30 T cell receptor beta chains from one sample, sequenced in a study of vaccination and CD4 T cells after COVID-19. At the Johns Hopkins FTIC core, DNA taken from cultured CD4+ T cells was sequenced by way of the Oncomine TCR Beta short-read assay. TCRdb re-derived calls from the PCR reads in MiXCR, one entry per CDR3 protein. The sample lists around 15,000 distinct CDR3 sequences, around 40% occurring once. As to treatment: roughly ten-day PBMC culture with coronavirus spike peptide pools or control peptides (ViraFEST assay). These receptors are not linked to any known antigen. The sequenced sample consisted of cultured CD4+ T cells from blood. These TCRs come from a human donor with COVID-19.

The V call is TRBV6-1, the J call TRBJ1-3; no clear D. Germline assignment: CDR1 MNHNS and CDR2 SASEGT. Trimming removed 2 bases at V and 4 bases at J, with 6 bases between. The CDR3 is 13 amino acids. The CDR3 region has the DNA TGTGCCAGCAGTGAAATGGCCGGAAACACCATATATTTT. Amino acid sequence: CASSEMAGNTIYF.

Only a few counts were recorded for this clonotype. This sequence joins TRBV6-1 and TRBJ2-5, with 8 bases that match TRBD2. Trimming cost V 7 bases and J 1 base; bases outside gene matches: 11. CDR1 is MNHNS, CDR2 SASEGT, per germline. CDR3 length: 16 amino acids. DNA for the CDR3: TGTGCCAGCATCTCACGACCTCGGGGGGGCCAAGAGACCCAGTACTTC. Its protein product is CASISRPRGGQETQYF.

This chain links TRBV27 with TRBJ2-7, with D tentatively TRBD2 (7 bases). The CDR3 has 16 amino acids. CDR1 and CDR2 from the germline V gene are MNHEY and SMNVEV (reference sequence). With 5 bases removed from V and 6 bases from J, the gap between germline ends came to 23 bases. CDR3 DNA sequence: TGTGCCAGCAGTGCCCGCAGGGGCGGGGGATCGGGCGAGCAGTACTTC. Its protein product is CASSARRGGGSGEQYF.

This sequence joins TRBV6-1 and TRBJ2-7; either TRBD1 or TRBD2 may supply D (6 bases each). V was cut by 7 bases and J by 1 base, with 17 bases left in between. Looked up from germline, CDR1 is MNHNS and CDR2 is SASEGT. The CDR3 spans 15 residues. The CDR3 spells CASTTEGGRSYEQYF. The CDR3 DNA sequence: TGTGCCAGCACTACAGAGGGGGGTAGGTCCTACGAGCAGTACTTC.

The rearrangement joins TRBV20-1 to TRBJ2-7, with D possibly being TRBD1 or TRBD2 (5 bases each). Trimming pared 3 bases from V and 6 bases from J, leaving 27 bases between. The CDR3 length is 17 residues. Germline V gene data show CDR1 as DFQATT and CDR2 as SNEGSKA (reference sequence). The CDR3 reads CSARAQAGTRGRREQYF. The CDR3 DNA is TGCAGTGCTAGGGCACAAGCCGGGACCCGGGGACGTCGCGAGCAGTACTTC.

The V call is TRBV27, the J call TRBJ1-2; a possible D gene is TRBD1 (5 bases). The germline CDR1 and CDR2 sequences are MNHEY and SMNVEV (reference sequence). Trimming shortened V by 8 bases and J by 4 bases, and 11 bases separated the two germline ends. This CDR3 has 12 amino acids. The CDR3, as DNA: TGTGCCAGCCGGGACGGCGCCTATGGCTACACCTTC. This sequence encodes CASRDGAYGYTF.

The rearrangement links TRBV20-1 to TRBJ2-2, with 10 bases fitting TRBD2. J lost 5 bases, V lost 5 bases, and 11 bases had no gene match. Germline-derived CDR1 and CDR2 are DFQATT and SNEGSKA (reference sequence). The CDR3 extends over 16 amino acids. The CDR3 protein is CSAAPMGAGGTGELFF. CDR3 sequence (DNA): TGCAGTGCTGCCCCCATGGGAGCGGGGGGGACCGGGGAGCTGTTTTTT.

The CDR3 protein is CAWSAQGGNEQFF. CDR3 DNA: TGTGCCTGGAGTGCTCAAGGGGGGAATGAGCAGTTCTTC. The chain uses TRBV30 and TRBJ2-1; D tentatively reads TRBD1 or TRBD2 (6 bases each). V was clipped by 1 base and J by 7 bases, with 11 bases between them. CDR3 length equals 13 residues. Germline CDR1 GTSNPN, CDR2 SVGIG (reference sequence).

J is TRBJ1-6 and V is TRBV6-1; the D gene is possibly TRBD1 (5 bases). CDR1 is MNHNS, CDR2 SASEGT, per germline. V lost 5 bases to trimming and J lost 0 bases, with 11 bases between them. The CDR3 is 16 residues long. This CDR3 reads CASSTRGSSYNSPLHF. In DNA, the CDR3 is TGTGCCAGCAGTACGCGGGGGAGCTCCTATAATTCACCCCTCCACTTT.

The J gene is TRBJ2-7, the V gene TRBV28; possibly TRBD1 for D (5 bases). Germline V CDR1 and CDR2: MDHEN, SYDVKM. The CDR3 has 15 residues. V lost 5 bases and J 2 bases, leaving 16 bases between the germline ends. The CDR3 coding sequence is TGTGCCAGCAGTAACCAGGGCGGTCGAACCTACGAGCAGTACTTC. It encodes CASSNQGGRTYEQYF.

This clonotype came up a few times. In DNA, the CDR3 is TGCAGTGCTAGAGATGCCCGGGGGGGAGAGACCCAGTACTTC. The encoded protein is CSARDARGGETQYF. The rearrangement joins TRBV20-1 to TRBJ2-5, with TRBD2 identical over 8 bases. From germline, CDR1 is DFQATT and CDR2 SNEGSKA (reference sequence). J was trimmed by 4 bases and V by 0 bases; bases with no gene match: 4. The CDR3 totals 14 residues.

The chain carries TRBV6-1 and TRBJ2-7, with 11 bases matching TRBD2. CDR1 and CDR2 from the germline V gene are MNHNS and SASEGT. The junction had 3 bases not matched to a gene; V was cut back by 9 bases and J by 2 bases. The CDR3 runs to 13 residues. CDR3 coding DNA: TGTGCCAGTTTACTAGCGGGAGCCTACGAGCAGTACTTC. This gives the protein CASLLAGAYEQYF.

The chain carries TRBV7-2 and TRBJ2-5; TRBD2 aligns across 10 bases. Looked up from germline, CDR1 is SGHTA and CDR2 is FQGNSA. The CDR3 contains 15 residues. V shed 1 base and J 3 bases; nucleotides not matched to a gene: 2. The CDR3, as DNA: TGTGCCAGCAGCTTAGTTAGCGGGGGGAAAGAGACCCAGTACTTC. This encodes CASSLVSGGKETQYF.

This chain joins TRBV28 and TRBJ1-5; tentatively, D is TRBD1 (5 bases). The CDR3 totals 16 residues. V lost 5 bases and J 2 bases, leaving 16 bases between the germline ends. CDR1 and CDR2 (germline): MDHEN, SYDVKM. The CDR3 protein is CASSPRRGGGNQPQHF. CDR3 DNA: TGTGCCAGCAGTCCCCGCCGGGGAGGGGGCAATCAGCCCCAGCATTTT.

This chain joins TRBV6-1 and TRBJ1-2, with D possibly being TRBD1 (5 bases). The CDR3 is made up of 15 amino acids. The V gene lost 7 bases and the J gene lost 2 bases, with 17 bases spanning the gap. Germline V lookup: CDR1 MNHNS, CDR2 SASEGT. DNA for the CDR3: TGTGCCAGCACCGACAGCTCTCGGGGAAACTATGGCTACACCTTC. This sequence encodes CASTDSSRGNYGYTF.

The chain employs TRBV29-1 and TRBJ2-5; 7 nucleotides match TRBD2. Looked up from germline, CDR1 is SQVTM and CDR2 is ANQGSEA. This CDR3 contains 12 residues. The V and J ends lost 5 bases and 3 bases, in that order; junction bases with no gene match: 3. CDR3 nucleotides: TGCAGCGTTCGTGCGGGAGAAGAGACCCAGTACTTC. This sequence encodes CSVRAGEETQYF. The full variable domain, completed using reference TRBV29-1 and TRBJ2-5, is SAVISQKPSRDICQRGTSLTIQCQVDSQVTMMFWYRQQPGQSLTLIATANQGSEATYESGFVIDKFPISRPNLTFSTLTVSNMSPEDSSIYLCSVRAGEETQYFGPGTRLLVL.

V gene TRBV19 combines with J gene TRBJ2-2; 9 positions match TRBD1. Trimming took 4 bases from V and 6 from J; bases not matched to a gene: 0. Germline CDR1 LNHDA, CDR2 SQIVND (reference sequence). The CDR3 sequence is 13 residues long. CDR3 in amino acids: CASSRTGAGELFF. CDR3 DNA sequence: TGTGCCAGTAGTAGGACAGGGGCCGGGGAGCTGTTTTTT. Variable domain in full (rest from reference TRBV19 and TRBJ2-2): DGGITQSPKYLFRKEGQNVTLSCEQNLNHDAMYWYRQDPGQGLRLIYYSQIVNDFQKGDIAEGYSVSREKKESFPLTVTSAQKNPTAFYLCASSRTGAGELFFGEGSRLTVL.

This clonotype occurred a few times. The rearrangement uses TRBV7-2 and TRBJ2-7; D is uncertain. This CDR3 has 15 amino acids. Germline V gene sequence: CDR1 SGHTA, CDR2 FQGNSA. V was pared by 3 bases and J by 5 bases, with 17 bases between. The CDR3 DNA reads as TGTGCCAGCAGCTTTGGTGTCCGCCCGGTTGACGAGCAGTACTTC. Translated, it gives CASSFGVRPVDEQYF.

J is TRBJ1-6 and V is TRBV7-2; no firm D call. This CDR3 contains 11 residues. Trimming pared 5 bases from V and 15 bases from J, leaving 11 bases between. Germline CDR1 and CDR2: SGHTA and FQGNSA. The CDR3, as DNA: TGTGCCAGCAGCCCTGGGAGGGTCCTCCACTTT. Translated: CASSPGRVLHF.

This chain uses TRBV27 with TRBJ1-2, with D hard to call. The germline CDR1 and CDR2 sequences are MNHEY and SMNVEV (reference sequence). Trimming cost V 10 bases and J 4 bases, with 10 bases left between them. The CDR3 has 11 residues. This CDR3 is CANGISYGYTF. CDR3 DNA: TGTGCCAACGGTATAAGCTATGGCTACACCTTC.

This clonotype was seen more than once but under ten times. The V gene is TRBV6-1, the J gene TRBJ2-2; TRBD2 agrees at 13 bases. Germline loops: CDR1 MNHNS, CDR2 SASEGT. Unmatched junction bases numbered 3, after V lost 6 bases and J lost 5 bases. The CDR3 spans 15 residues. CDR3 sequence: CASRLTSGGTGELFF. CDR3 nucleotide sequence: TGTGCCAGCAGACTGACTAGCGGGGGGACCGGGGAGCTGTTTTTT.

The chain links TRBV11-3 to TRBJ2-3; D gene uncertain. Trimming stripped 5 bases from V and 8 bases from J, with 14 bases between. The V gene's germline CDR1 is SGHNT and CDR2 YENEEA. The CDR3 has 13 amino acids. CDR3 in amino acids: CASSPSGYGTQYF. The CDR3 region has the DNA TGTGCCAGCAGCCCGAGTGGGTACGGTACGCAGTATTTT.

By share, this clonotype ranks as medium-sized. The J gene is TRBJ2-3, the V gene TRBV7-2; the match to TRBD2 covers 9 bases. V was pared by 6 bases and J by 1 base, with 2 bases of the junction left unmatched. Germline values: CDR1 SGHTA, CDR2 FQGNSA. The CDR3 is 14 residues long. CDR3 in amino acids: CASRASGGTDTQYF. As DNA, the CDR3 is TGTGCCAGCAGAGCTAGCGGGGGCACAGATACGCAGTATTTT.

This sequence joins TRBV11-2 and TRBJ2-5; TRBD2 agrees at 8 bases. V lost 4 bases, J lost 1 base, and 11 bases stayed unmatched. The CDR3 is 17 amino acids. CDR1 is SGHAT and CDR2 is FQNNGV in the germline V gene. For the CDR3, the DNA is TGTGCCAGCAGCTGGGGGAGTGTTGCGGGGGGCCAAGAGACCCAGTACTTC. Its protein is CASSWGSVAGGQETQYF.

V usage is TRBV18 and J usage is TRBJ2-7; the D call may be TRBD1 or TRBD2 (5 bases each). There are 13 residues in the CDR3. Deletions cut 6 bases from V and 1 base from J, with 10 bases between. The V gene's germline CDR1 is KGHSH and CDR2 LQKENI. The CDR3 loop reads CASSGDVSYEQYF. CDR3 DNA sequence: TGTGCCAGCTCTGGGGACGTATCCTACGAGCAGTACTTC.

The CDR3 DNA follows: TGTGCCAGCAGCGCGCGGAATAGCGGGGGTTCCTACGAGCAGTACTTC. It is translated as CASSARNSGGSYEQYF. The chain uses TRBV11-1 and TRBJ2-7; 9 bases fit TRBD2. V shed 5 bases, J shed 1 base, and the junction held 9 bases outside the gene matches. Germline CDR1 is SGHAT and CDR2 is FQDESV (reference sequence). The length of the CDR3 is 16 residues.

The chain employs TRBV11-1 and TRBJ2-7, with TRBD1 identical over 7 bases. Germline lookup yields CDR1 SGHAT and CDR2 FQDESV (reference sequence). With V trimmed by 4 bases and J by 1 base, 1 base remained unmatched. This CDR3 contains 13 residues. Here the CDR3 reads CASSYRGSYEQYF. The CDR3 DNA reads as TGTGCCAGCAGCTACAGGGGTTCCTACGAGCAGTACTTC.

This clonotype showed up just a few times. The chain has TRBV7-2 and TRBJ2-1; D is perhaps TRBD1 or TRBD2 (5 bases each). Trimming took 2 bases from V and 6 from J, leaving 11 bases between them. The CDR3 sequence is 14 residues long. Per germline, CDR1 SGHTA and CDR2 FQGNSA. The CDR3 DNA is TGTGCCAGCAGCTTATACACTAGGGGCAATGAGCAGTTCTTC. Protein product: CASSLYTRGNEQFF.

The chain uses TRBV15 and TRBJ1-5, with D possibly matching TRBD1 (5 bases). The CDR3 consists of 15 residues. The germline CDR1 and CDR2 sequences are LNHNV and YYDKDF (reference sequence). V gave up 0 bases and J gave up 7 bases, with 13 bases separating them. The chain's CDR3 is CATSREGGVEQPQHF. The CDR3 DNA sequence: TGTGCCACCAGCAGAGAGGGGGGAGTAGAGCAGCCCCAGCATTTT.

This clonotype was seen more than once but under ten times. This chain connects TRBV6-1 to TRBJ2-5; 8 nucleotides align to TRBD1. Germline CDR1 reads MNHNS; CDR2 reads SASEGT. Trimming removed 6 bases from V and 6 bases from J; junction bases left unmatched: 6. The CDR3 extends over 13 amino acids. Here the CDR3 reads CASSLRGLKTQYF. DNA of the CDR3: TGTGCCAGCAGCCTCAGGGGGCTTAAGACCCAGTACTTC.